The 3 T cell receptor beta chains listed next were all sequenced from one sample in a study of T-cell reconstitution after alpha-beta-depleted transplantation in children. A library of TCRbeta sequences, prepared with unique molecular identifiers, was generated. TCRdb re-called the PCR reads with MiXCR, one entry per CDR3 protein. The sample consists of hundreds of thousands of distinct CDR3 sequences, approximately 8% of them appearing once. The specimen comprised PBMCs, mostly from graft donor cells, sampled 180 days after TCRalphabeta/CD19-depleted stem cell transplant. Source of these receptors: a male patient younger than 18 who had a stem cell transplant for acute lymphoblastic leukemia, so the T cells may come from the graft donor.

In this sample, this clonotype turned up many times. The rearrangement joins TRBV12-3 or TRBV12-4 to TRBJ1-2; tentatively, D is TRBD1 (5 bases). Trimming left V 2 bases short and J 6 bases short, with 22 bases between. This CDR3 contains 17 residues. DNA for the CDR3: TGTGCCAGCAGTTTAATAGGGAAAGGAGGGGAAGAGCATGGCTACACCTTC. Protein product: CASSLIGKGGEEHGYTF.

This clonotype has ten or more counts. A much larger clone lies a single base off, so this may be a read error. For the CDR3, the DNA is TGTTCCAGCAGTTACTCGGCAGCCGGAAACACCATATATTTT. This codes for CSSSYSAAGNTIYF. The chain employs TRBV6-5 and TRBJ1-3, with D unclear. The CDR3 has 14 residues. The germline CDR1 and CDR2 sequences are MNHEY and SVGAGI.

This clonotype was recorded at least ten times. J is TRBJ1-3 and V is TRBV3-1; D remains unclear. The germline CDR1 and CDR2 sequences are LGHDT and YNNKEL (reference sequence). V was cut by 8 bases and J by 0 bases, with 17 bases left in between. The CDR3 has 16 residues. The CDR3 DNA reads TGTGCCAGCCCCGCTAACAATGGTAACTCTGGAAACACCATATATTTT. It translates to CASPANNGNSGNTIYF.